This T cell receptor beta chain was found in a study of post-analysis software for immune sequencing data. Broader study findings: F measure showed strong co-clustering of same-batch samples. Comparison with controls showed significantly lower normalized Chao1 diversity in multiple sclerosis patients. Elevated frequency relative to controls characterized four or five TRBV segments in patients, TRBV5-6, TRBV5-1 and TRBV20-1 among them.

Unique molecular identifiers had been added to the TCR beta cDNA libraries. Researchers reported 400,000 to 550,000 cDNA molecules coming from approximately 1 to 10 million T cells. TCRdb independently ran MiXCR on the PCR reads; one entry per CDR3 protein. This repertoire shows a few hundred thousand distinct CDR3 sequences, 36% found once; its top ten account for around 4.8%. Turning to this clonotype: Its antigen remains unknown.

V dropped 0 bases and J dropped 3; count of bases not matched to a gene: 6. The CDR3 extends over 16 amino acids. Germline V gene sequence: CDR1 MNHEY, CDR2 SVGAGI. This clonotype was obtained from a girl between 10 and 17 years old with multiple sclerosis. The sequenced sample was blood. The chain joins TRBV6-5 to TRBJ2-7; 9 bases are shared with TRBD1. This CDR3 is CASSYSTEGQGYEQYF. In DNA form, the CDR3 reads TGTGCCAGCAGTTACTCGACAGAGGGACAGGGCTACGAGCAGTACTTC.